This T cell receptor (beta chain) was retrieved from a study of OX40 agonist ivuxolimab in advanced cancers. General study points: The antigen specificity of the peripheral T cells (those that were expanded) was not determined. Some patients who did not respond also had low normalized T-cell clonal expansion.

Sequencing was performed with immunoSEQ multiplex PCR; in TCRdb, only in-frame clones are kept and a portion is missing. The table shows roughly 38,000 clones, with around nine tenths occurring only once. Turning to this clone: Its antigen is not identified.

V lost 6 bases, J lost 2 bases, and 14 bases lay in between. Germline CDR1 reads SQVTM; CDR2 reads ANQGSEA. CDR3 length: 13 residues. The sequence came from an adult with an advanced solid tumor such as melanoma, head and neck, liver or kidney cancer. The chain carries TRBV29-1 and TRBJ2-7; D might be TRBD1 (5 bases). The sample was CD4+ or CD8+ T cells sorted from blood, taken in a trial of the OX40 agonist ivuxolimab. DNA of the CDR3: TGCAGCGTCATTAGGGGTCGGCCCTACGAGCAGTACTTC. Protein sequence: CSVIRGRPYEQYF.